These 13 T cell receptor beta chains share one sample of origin, sequenced in a study of blood T cells in healthy people across ages. A second 7 to 11 cycle PCR used barcoded and J-beta primers. One entry per CDR3 protein, called by TCRdb with MiXCR from the 5' RACE reads. The sample carries over a million distinct CDR3 sequences, 45% recorded once. Sequencing used blood. The receptor source for this set is a woman between 55 and 75 years old in good health.

V gene TRBV30 combines with J gene TRBJ2-4, with 7 bases identical to TRBD2. The DNA end is more similar to TRBJ2-5, so the J call may be wrong. Germline-derived CDR1 and CDR2 are GTSNPN and SVGIG (reference sequence). This CDR3 has 14 amino acids. CDR3 amino acids: CAWSIMSGKETQYF. CDR3 DNA sequence: TGTGCCTGGAGTATTATGAGCGGGAAAGAGACCCAGTACTTC.

This clonotype was recorded only once. The genes are TRBV6-5 and TRBJ1-2; D unclear. Trimming removed 8 bases from V and 3 bases from J, with 16 bases in between. The CDR3 totals 14 residues. CDR1 is MNHEY and CDR2 is SVGAGI in the germline V gene. CDR3 DNA sequence: TGTGCCAGCTCTAGTGGGGTTCCCCACTATGGCTACACCTTC. It encodes CASSSGVPHYGYTF.

The sample holds a few counts of this clonotype. The chain links TRBV6-1 to TRBJ1-5, with 9 positions matching TRBD1. Germline trimming cut 8 bases from V and 6 bases from J; bases unmatched to any gene: 5. The CDR3 loop spans 13 amino acids. Germline V gives CDR1 MNHNS, CDR2 SASEGT. The CDR3 nucleotides read TGTGCCAGCGCCGGGACAGGGCCTCAGCCCCAGCATTTT. Translated: CASAGTGPQPQHF.

This clonotype was detected ten times or more. The chain has TRBV7-9 and TRBJ2-2; 9 positions match TRBD1. Germline V gene data show CDR1 as SEHNR and CDR2 as FQNEAQ (reference sequence). The V and J ends lost 5 bases and 2 bases, in that order; junction bases with no gene match: 3. This CDR3 has 15 amino acids. The CDR3 nucleotides read TGTGCCAGCAGCCGGGACAGGGAAAACACCGGGGAGCTGTTTTTT. This gives the protein CASSRDRENTGELFF. Complete variable domain (other parts from reference TRBV7-9 and TRBJ2-2): DTGVSQNPRHKITKRGQNVTFRCDPISEHNRLYWYRQTLGQGPEFLTYFQNEAQLEKSRLLSDRFSAERPKGSFSTLEIQRTEQGDSAMYLCASSRDRENTGELFFGEGSRLTVL.

This clonotype was found a few times. V usage is TRBV6-1 and J usage is TRBJ2-3; 13 bases align to TRBD2. This CDR3 contains 18 residues. Per the germline V gene, CDR1 is MNHNS and CDR2 is SASEGT. Losses at the gene ends were 6 bases for V and 0 bases for J; bases not matched to a gene: 9. CDR3 residues: CASRPSGLAGISTDTQYF. In nucleotides, the CDR3 is TGTGCCAGCAGACCGTCGGGACTAGCGGGAATTAGCACAGATACGCAGTATTTT.

This clonotype was counted a single time. The V and J genes are TRBV3-1 and TRBJ2-6; no firm D call. CDR1 and CDR2 (germline): LGHDT, YNNKEL (reference sequence). The CDR3 consists of 18 residues. Trimming shortened V by 0 bases and J by 4 bases, and 16 bases separated the two germline ends. The CDR3: CASSQDPSGSTGANVLTF. The CDR3 coding sequence is TGTGCCAGCAGCCAAGATCCCTCGGGCAGTACGGGGGCCAACGTCCTGACTTTC.

This clonotype appeared a few times. This sequence joins TRBV2 and TRBJ2-1, with TRBD2 matching over 10 bases. V gave up 4 bases and J gave up 3 bases; unmatched junction bases: 6. The CDR3 has 16 amino acids. Germline V gives CDR1 SNHLY, CDR2 FYNNEI. The CDR3 bases are TGTGCCAGCAGTGCCCTATTAGCGGGAGGCTACAATGAGCAGTTCTTC. It specifies CASSALLAGGYNEQFF.

The V gene is TRBV28, the J gene TRBJ1-2; D might be TRBD1 (5 bases). CDR1 MDHEN and CDR2 SYDVKM come from the germline V gene. This CDR3 has 12 amino acids. V lost 10 bases to trimming and J lost 10 bases, with 19 bases between them. CDR3 in amino acids: CATAWGASAYTF. CDR3 bases: TGTGCCACCGCCTGGGGCGCTTCGGCCTACACCTTC.

The chain combines TRBV7-9 with TRBJ2-3, with 9 bases lining up with TRBD2. The germline V gene has CDR1 SEHNR and CDR2 FQNEAQ (reference sequence). This CDR3 has 20 residues. CDR3 in amino acids: CAAAPGGEAGGTQSTDTQYF. The CDR3 bases are TGTGCGGCTGCACCCGGGGGGGAAGCGGGAGGCACCCAGAGCACAGATACGCAGTATTTT.

This clonotype was counted between two and nine times. This may be a read error, as it is one base from a much larger clone. This rearrangement joins TRBV12-3 or TRBV12-4 to TRBJ2-7; D tentatively reads TRBD1 or TRBD2 (5 bases each). The CDR3 spans 12 residues. Trimming stripped 8 bases from V and 2 bases from J, with 10 bases between. Here the CDR3 DNA reads TGTGCCAGCGGGGACGGACCCTACGAGCAGTACTTC. The encoded protein is CASGDGPYEQYF.

The chain has TRBV29-1 and TRBJ1-2; the D is unclear. The CDR3 runs 8 residues. Germline loops: CDR1 SQVTM, CDR2 ANQGSEA. V dropped 7 bases and J dropped 13 bases, with 10 bases sitting between them. CDR3 sequence reads: CSASPGTF. In DNA, the CDR3 is TGCAGCGCCTCCCCCGGCACCTTC.

The chain carries TRBV2 and TRBJ2-1; TRBD1 matches at 8 bases. Per germline, CDR1 SNHLY and CDR2 FYNNEI. CDR3 length: 13 amino acids. V shed 6 bases and J 6 bases; nucleotides not matched to a gene: 4. CDR3 residues: CASRDRAANEQFF. The DNA of the CDR3 is TGTGCCAGCAGGGACAGGGCTGCCAATGAGCAGTTCTTC. Complete variable domain (other parts from reference TRBV2 and TRBJ2-1): EPEVTQTPSHQVTQMGQEVILRCVPISNHLYFYWYRQILGQKVEFLVSFYNNEISEKSEIFDDQFSVERPDGSNFTLKIRSTKLEDSAMYFCASRDRAANEQFFGPGTRLTVL.

This chain links TRBV9 with TRBJ2-3, with D tentatively TRBD2 (5 bases). CDR1 is SGDLS and CDR2 is YYNGEE in the germline V gene. Trimming stripped 0 bases from V and 2 bases from J, with 16 bases between. The CDR3 sequence is 17 residues long. The CDR3 spells CASSVARRLAPTDTQYF. The CDR3 bases are TGTGCCAGCAGCGTAGCACGTCGGCTAGCTCCCACAGATACGCAGTATTTT.